This entry is about one T cell receptor (beta chain). The data are from a study of blood T cell repertoires in COVID-19. Authors' analysis steps: From reference gene primer amplification, estimates of nucleated cell counts were derived. Repertoires were generated with immunoSEQ multiplex PCR, while TCRdb's copy carries only in-frame clones and drops some. Clonal size and the V and J genes are those of that table, whereas D and trimming came from the DNA. The top ten hold more than 3% of the sample, which has about half a million clones, 70% to 90% seen once. Sequenced: peripheral blood. This TCR was recovered from a human donor in a cohort sampled during active COVID-19.

The CDR3 sequence: CASSSTNQETQYF. CDR3 in DNA: TGCGCCAGCAGCTCGACTAATCAAGAGACCCAGTACTTC. This chain uses TRBV4-3 with TRBJ2-5; D might be TRBD2 (5 bases). The CDR3 covers 13 residues. Germline values: CDR1 LGHNA, CDR2 YSLEER. The V end was cut by 5 bases, the J end by 2 bases, with 9 bases between.